This T cell receptor beta chain was identified in a study of blood T cell repertoires in COVID-19. Study-wide context: Italy, Spain and the United States were the sources of the convalescent and acute COVID-19 samples. Sources were T cells, B-cell-depleted T cells, or PBMCs; the material itself was cDNA or gDNA.

Per the original methods: Counts of nucleated cells, estimated from reference gene primer amplification, were obtained. The table came from immunoSEQ multiplex PCR; TCRdb's copy has only in-frame clones and leaves some out. V and J calls and clone size come straight from that table; D and trimming were deduced from the DNA. This table has about 110,000 clones, roughly 84% appearing once. Per germline, CDR1 SGHRS and CDR2 YFSETQ. This CDR3 is 18 amino acids long. Trimming took 0 bases from V and 1 from J, leaving 17 bases between them. The chain joins TRBV5-1 to TRBJ2-1, with a weak D call TRBD1 (6 bases). Material for sequencing was peripheral blood. This sequence originates from a woman in her 40s with acute or convalescent COVID-19. CDR3 bases: TGCGCCAGCAGCTTGGTCCCCGGGACATTGCCTTCCTACAATGAGCAGTTCTTC. As protein: CASSLVPGTLPSYNEQFF.